Below are 3 T cell receptor beta chains sequenced from a single sample in a study of multiple sclerosis patients with progressive multifocal leukoencephalopathy. The protocol was immunoSEQ multiplex PCR, while the TCRdb copy is restricted to in-frame clones and leaves out a portion. The data contain about 30,000 clones, under 90% of them singletons. Time point defined: more than 5 months of natalizumab therapy. The sequences come from PBMCs, collected from a patient treated with natalizumab. The receptors here all came from a human donor with multiple sclerosis.

This chain links TRBV11-2 with TRBJ2-5, with TRBD2 identical over 9 bases. V lost 2 bases and J lost 6; bases outside the gene matches: 7. Germline CDR1 is SGHAT and CDR2 is FQNNGV. The CDR3 has 15 amino acids. CDR3 region: CASSLPSSGKQTQYF. The CDR3 DNA reads TGTGCCAGCAGCTTACCATCTAGCGGGAAACAGACCCAGTACTTC.

This clone was detected a few times. J is TRBJ2-1 and V is TRBV5-6; tentatively, D is TRBD2 (5 bases). Between the trimmed V and J ends, which lost 4 bases and 10 bases, there was a span of 9 bases. Germline V gene sequence: CDR1 SGHDT, CDR2 YYEEEE. The CDR3 loop spans 11 amino acids. This chain's CDR3 is CASSAGEEQFF. As DNA, the CDR3 is TGTGCCAGCAGCGCTGGGGAGGAGCAGTTCTTC.

This clone is a singleton in its sample. The chain uses TRBV12-5 and TRBJ2-3, with a possible D match to TRBD2 (5 bases). CDR1 is LGHNT, CDR2 FRNRAP, per germline. This CDR3 has 13 residues. V was shortened by 4 bases and J by 5 bases, with 10 bases between the two germline ends. The CDR3 loop reads CASGSLGEDTQYF. CDR3 bases: TGTGCTAGTGGTTCCCTCGGGGAAGATACGCAGTATTTT.